The next 8 T cell receptor beta chains were all read from a single sample in a study of tumor and adjacent non-tumor tissue in lung cancer. Three rounds of nested PCR, following a modified ARM-PCR protocol, produced the TCRbeta library. MiXCR was run by TCRdb on the multiplex PCR reads, yielding one entry per CDR3 protein. This sample carries about 93,000 distinct CDR3 sequences, about 70% of them seen once, and the ten largest clones take approximately 16%. No cell sorting was done before RNA was extracted from the tissue. The sequencing input was lung tumor tissue. The source is a man in his sixties with non-small cell lung cancer.

The chain has TRBV11-2 and TRBJ2-7, with 8 bases aligning to TRBD1. V dropped 5 bases and J dropped 4; count of bases not matched to a gene: 7. Germline-derived CDR1 and CDR2 are SGHAT and FQNNGV. The CDR3 extends over 14 amino acids. CDR3 region: CASSDTGGGYEQYF. CDR3 nucleotides: TGTGCCAGCAGCGATACAGGGGGTGGTTACGAGCAGTACTTC. Full variable domain (rest looked up from reference TRBV11-2 and TRBJ2-7): EAGVAQSPRYKIIEKRQSVAFWCNPISGHATLYWYQQILGQGPKLLIQFQNNGVVDDSQLPKDRFSAERLKGVDSTLKIQPAKLEDSAVYLCASSDTGGGYEQYFGPGTRLTVT.

This clonotype occurred many times. The V call is TRBV30, the J call TRBJ2-4; no reliable D call. This CDR3 contains 15 residues. CDR1 GTSNPN and CDR2 SVGIG come from the germline V gene (reference sequence). V gave up 3 bases and J gave up 0 bases, with 12 bases separating them. For the CDR3, the DNA is TGTGCCTGGAGCCGCTCTAGTATAGCCAAAAACATTCAGTACTTC. Translated: CAWSRSSIAKNIQYF.

The gene calls are TRBV14 and TRBJ1-1, with D tentatively TRBD1 (5 bases). Germline values: CDR1 SGHDN, CDR2 FVKESK. The CDR3 has 16 residues. As DNA, the CDR3 is TGTGCTAGCGAATCAACAGCCGACAAGGGGAGCACTGAAGCTTTCTTT. The encoded protein is CASESTADKGSTEAFF.

Note on this clonotype: This may come from a read error, since a much larger clone is one base off. The V and J genes are TRBV6-2 or TRBV6-3 and TRBJ2-1, with D unclear. The CDR3 extends over 15 amino acids. The germline V gene encodes CDR1 MNHEY and CDR2 SVGEGT. The CDR3 protein is CVSVDTVSSYNEQFF. CDR3 sequence (DNA): TGTGTCAGCGTCGATACGGTAAGCTCCTACAATGAGCAGTTCTTC.

A note on this clonotype: The final CDR3 position lacks the conserved phenylalanine or tryptophan, pointing to a likely read error. Written as DNA, the CDR3 is TGCGCCAGCAGCCAGCATCCGGGACAGGGGTCGGGAAAGACCATATATTTA. As protein: CASSQHPGQGSGKTIYL. This chain uses TRBV4-3 with TRBJ1-3; 10 bases are shared with TRBD1. The CDR3 loop spans 17 amino acids. Germline CDR1 LGHNA, CDR2 YSLEER.

A few counts support this clonotype. CDR3 residues: CATNLWSTLSDTQYF. For the CDR3, the DNA is TGTGCCACCAACCTGTGGAGCACCCTCTCAGATACGCAGTATTTT. This chain uses TRBV15 with TRBJ2-3; D is ambiguous. V was cut by 7 bases and J by 4 bases, with 18 bases left in between. Germline CDR1 reads LNHNV; CDR2 reads YYDKDF (reference sequence). CDR3 length equals 15 residues.

The gene calls are TRBV6-2 or TRBV6-3 and TRBJ2-7; TRBD1 is a possible D gene (6 bases). Looked up from germline, CDR1 is MNHEY and CDR2 is SVGEGT. V gave up 7 bases and J gave up 5 bases, with 18 bases separating them. CDR3 length: 14 amino acids. The CDR3 region has the DNA TGTGCCAGCAATTCAGGGGCGACGGGCAACGAGCAGTACTTC. Translated, it gives CASNSGATGNEQYF.

This clonotype was seen only a few times. This chain uses TRBV28 with TRBJ2-3, with D possibly matching TRBD2 (7 bases). Germline V gene sequence: CDR1 MDHEN, CDR2 SYDVKM. The CDR3 is 17 amino acids. Trimming pared 5 bases from V and 1 base from J, leaving 19 bases between. The CDR3 DNA is TGTGCCAGCAGTCCCATCTTGGGGGGGGCCGGCACAGATACGCAGTATTTT. This sequence encodes CASSPILGGAGTDTQYF.